This T cell receptor beta chain was retrieved from a study of T cells in women clearing cervical HPV infection. At the level of the study: HLA type stays a possible confounder, typing being limited. Study outcomes and limitations: Cases and controls were distinguished at AUC roughly 0.83 by richness and V genes. TRBV6-7 abundance was lower in cases than controls (0.11% versus 0.16%).

HPV was found by MY09/MY11 PCR and dot-blot genotyping. Clones were sequenced by immunoSEQ multiplex PCR, and TCRdb holds only the in-frame ones, with some missing. Its table records under 35,000 clones. Remarks on this clone: Its cognate antigen is unknown. The sequenced fragment ends 3 residues before the CDR3 boundary, so the rest is inferred from the germline J gene.

The CDR3 is 13 amino acids. Trimming shortened V by 7 bases and J by 0 bases, and 9 bases separated the two germline ends. Germline V gene data show CDR1 as LNHDA and CDR2 as SQIVND (reference sequence). The material sequenced was blood buffy coat. This chain links TRBV19 with TRBJ1-2, with D hard to call. This clonotype was obtained from a woman aged 18-70 years with a cervical HPV16 infection that either progressed to CIN3+ or cleared (not recorded which). CDR3 DNA, as far as it was read: TGTGCCAGTACCCCTACGACTAACTATGGC. Its protein is CASTPTTNYG. The whole CDR3 is CASTPTTNYGYTF.